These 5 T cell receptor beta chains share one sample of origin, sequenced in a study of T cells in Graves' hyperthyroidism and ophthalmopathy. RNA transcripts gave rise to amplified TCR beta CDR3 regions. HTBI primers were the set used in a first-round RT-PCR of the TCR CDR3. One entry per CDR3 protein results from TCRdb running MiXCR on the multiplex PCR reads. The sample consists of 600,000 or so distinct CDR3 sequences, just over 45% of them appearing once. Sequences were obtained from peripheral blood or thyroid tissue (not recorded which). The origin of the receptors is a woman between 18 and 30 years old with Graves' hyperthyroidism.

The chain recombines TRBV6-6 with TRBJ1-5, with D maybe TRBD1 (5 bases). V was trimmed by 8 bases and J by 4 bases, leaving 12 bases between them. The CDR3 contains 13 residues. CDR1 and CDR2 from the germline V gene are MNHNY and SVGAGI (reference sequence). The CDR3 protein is CASGRQTNQPQHF. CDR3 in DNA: TGTGCCAGCGGCAGACAGACTAATCAGCCCCAGCATTTT.

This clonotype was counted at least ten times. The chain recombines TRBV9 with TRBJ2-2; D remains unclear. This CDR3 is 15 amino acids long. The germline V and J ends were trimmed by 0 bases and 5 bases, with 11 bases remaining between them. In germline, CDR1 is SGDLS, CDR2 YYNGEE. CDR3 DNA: TGTGCCAGCAGCGTAGTTGGGTCGCGGACCGGGGAGCTGTTTTTT. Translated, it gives CASSVVGSRTGELFF.

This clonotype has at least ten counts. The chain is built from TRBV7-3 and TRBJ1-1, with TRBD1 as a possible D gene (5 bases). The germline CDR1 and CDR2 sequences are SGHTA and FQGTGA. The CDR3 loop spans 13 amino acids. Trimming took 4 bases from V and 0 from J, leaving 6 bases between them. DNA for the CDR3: TGTGCCAGCAGCTGGGGGATGAACACTGAAGCTTTCTTT. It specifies CASSWGMNTEAFF.

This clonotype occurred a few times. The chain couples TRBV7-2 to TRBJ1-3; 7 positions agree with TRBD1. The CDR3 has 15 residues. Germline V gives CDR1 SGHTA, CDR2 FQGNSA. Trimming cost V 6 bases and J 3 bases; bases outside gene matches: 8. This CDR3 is CASSYSTGLGNTIYF. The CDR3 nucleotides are TGTGCCAGCAGTTACTCGACAGGGCTTGGAAACACCATATATTTT.

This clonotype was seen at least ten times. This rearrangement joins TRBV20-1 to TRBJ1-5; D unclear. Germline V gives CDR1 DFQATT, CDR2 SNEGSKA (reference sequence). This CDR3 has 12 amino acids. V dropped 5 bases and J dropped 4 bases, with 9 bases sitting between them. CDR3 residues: CSARVTNQPQHF. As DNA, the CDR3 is TGCAGTGCTCGCGTTACAAATCAGCCCCAGCATTTT.